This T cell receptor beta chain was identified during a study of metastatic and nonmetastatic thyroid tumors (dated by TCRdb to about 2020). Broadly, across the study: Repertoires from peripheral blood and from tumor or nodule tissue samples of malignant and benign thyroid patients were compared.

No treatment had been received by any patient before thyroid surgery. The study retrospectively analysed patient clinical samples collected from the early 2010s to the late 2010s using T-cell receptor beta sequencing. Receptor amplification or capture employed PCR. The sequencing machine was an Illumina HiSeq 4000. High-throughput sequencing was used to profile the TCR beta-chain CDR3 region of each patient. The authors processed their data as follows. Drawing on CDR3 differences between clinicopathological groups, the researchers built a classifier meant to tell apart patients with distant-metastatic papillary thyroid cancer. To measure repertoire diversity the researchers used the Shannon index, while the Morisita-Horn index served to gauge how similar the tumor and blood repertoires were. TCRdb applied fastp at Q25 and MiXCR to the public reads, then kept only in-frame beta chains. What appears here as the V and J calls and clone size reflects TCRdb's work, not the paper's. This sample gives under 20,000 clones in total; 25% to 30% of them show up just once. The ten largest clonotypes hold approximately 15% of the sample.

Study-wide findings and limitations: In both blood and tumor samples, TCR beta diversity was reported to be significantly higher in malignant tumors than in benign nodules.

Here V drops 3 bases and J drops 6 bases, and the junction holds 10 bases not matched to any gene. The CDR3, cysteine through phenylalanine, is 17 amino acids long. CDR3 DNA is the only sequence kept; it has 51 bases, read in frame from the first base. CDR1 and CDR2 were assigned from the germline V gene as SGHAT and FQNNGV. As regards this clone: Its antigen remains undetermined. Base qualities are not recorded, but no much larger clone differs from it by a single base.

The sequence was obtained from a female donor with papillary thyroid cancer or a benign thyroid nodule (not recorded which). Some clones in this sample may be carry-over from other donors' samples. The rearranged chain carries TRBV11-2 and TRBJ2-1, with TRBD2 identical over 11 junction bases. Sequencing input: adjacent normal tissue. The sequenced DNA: TGTGCCAGCAGCTTGGGACTAGCGGTAGGAGATAGCAATGAGCAGTTCTTC. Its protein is CASSLGLAVGDSNEQFF.